Each of the 19 T cell receptor beta chains below was sequenced from the same sample in a study of tumor-infiltrating lymphocytes in localized non-small cell lung cancer. The protocol was immunoSEQ multiplex PCR, while the TCRdb copy is restricted to in-frame clones and leaves out a portion. The top ten clones hold approximately 9% of a sample with 13,000 or so clones, around 68% of them seen once. Sequencing input: uninvolved lung tissue not adjacent to the tumor. The receptors derive from a human donor with non-small cell lung cancer.

The CDR3 loop is CASSTRVKQPQHF. DNA for the CDR3: TGTGCCAGCAGCACAAGGGTTAAACAGCCCCAGCATTTT. The genes are TRBV6-1 and TRBJ1-5; D remains unclear. CDR1 MNHNS and CDR2 SASEGT come from the germline V gene. The CDR3 totals 13 residues. V dropped 6 bases and J dropped 7 bases, with 13 bases sitting between them.

V usage is TRBV28 and J usage is TRBJ1-1, with D perhaps TRBD1 (5 bases). This CDR3 comprises 15 residues. Germline values: CDR1 MDHEN, CDR2 SYDVKM. The V end lost 4 bases, the J end lost 10 bases, and 22 bases lay between the germline ends. The CDR3 region is CASSSSGTGVGRAFF. CDR3 DNA sequence: TGTGCCAGCAGTTCTTCCGGGACGGGCGTCGGGAGAGCTTTCTTT.

This sequence joins TRBV11-3 and TRBJ2-1; no definite D call. The length of the CDR3 is 13 residues. The germline V gene has CDR1 SGHNT and CDR2 YENEEA. Trimming pared 8 bases from V and 0 bases from J, leaving 8 bases between. The CDR3 DNA follows: TGTGCCAGCGGAAAGAGCTCCTACAATGAGCAGTTCTTC. Amino acid sequence: CASGKSSYNEQFF.

The rearrangement links TRBV28 to TRBJ2-3, with TRBD1 as a possible D gene (6 bases). This CDR3 region has 14 residues. Trimming cost V 5 bases and J 2 bases, with 11 bases left between them. CDR1 is MDHEN and CDR2 is SYDVKM in the germline V gene. CDR3 bases: TGTGCCAGCAGTCCGACAGGCACCACAGATACGCAGTATTTT. Translating gives CASSPTGTTDTQYF.

This clone came up a few times. V usage is TRBV15 and J usage is TRBJ1-2; TRBD1 aligns across 8 bases. This CDR3 region has 13 residues. The V gene's germline CDR1 is LNHNV and CDR2 YYDKDF (reference sequence). V was pared by 5 bases and J by 8 bases, with 7 bases of the junction left unmatched. The CDR3: CATSSRTGQGYTF. The CDR3 nucleotides are TGTGCCACCAGCTCCCGGACAGGGCAAGGCTACACCTTC.

This chain links TRBV7-8 with TRBJ2-5, with 8 bases matching TRBD2. The ends lost 6 bases at V and 5 bases at J; junction bases unmatched: 11. CDR3 length: 15 residues. CDR1 and CDR2 (germline): SGHVS, FQNEAQ. CDR3 in DNA: TGTGCCAGCAGTCCCCCTGGCGGGGGGTTGGAGACCCAGTACTTC. Translating it yields CASSPPGGGLETQYF.

The V call is TRBV7-2, the J call TRBJ2-3, with TRBD1 identical over 9 bases. Trimming took 5 bases from V and 5 from J; bases not matched to a gene: 11. The length of the CDR3 is 16 residues. CDR1 SGHTA and CDR2 FQGNSA come from the germline V gene. CDR3 DNA sequence: TGTGCCAGCAGCCGCGATCGGACAGGGGCTGGAGATACGCAGTATTTT. Translation: CASSRDRTGAGDTQYF.

CDR3: CATSRTGNTGELFF. CDR3 nucleotides: TGTGCCACCAGCAGGACAGGGAACACCGGGGAGCTGTTTTTT. The V and J genes are TRBV15 and TRBJ2-2; possibly TRBD1 for D (6 bases). The V gene lost 3 bases and the J gene lost 1 base, with 6 bases spanning the gap. From germline, CDR1 is LNHNV and CDR2 YYDKDF (reference sequence). The CDR3 runs 14 residues.

This clone was recorded only once. The chain uses TRBV4-2 and TRBJ2-5; 7 nucleotides align to TRBD2. The CDR3 consists of 14 residues. The junction had 4 bases not matched to a gene; V was cut back by 5 bases and J by 1 base. The V gene's germline CDR1 is LGHNA and CDR2 YNFKEQ. The CDR3 spells CASSYGTIQETQYF. The DNA for the CDR3 is TGTGCCAGCAGCTATGGGACTATCCAAGAGACCCAGTACTTC.

This clone was seen just once. The chain combines TRBV7-2 with TRBJ1-1, with D perhaps matching TRBD1 (6 bases). V was clipped by 5 bases and J by 8 bases, with 15 bases between them. Germline CDR1 and CDR2: SGHTA and FQGNSA. This CDR3 has 13 amino acids. For the CDR3, the DNA is TGTGCCAGCAGCCGAAGAAGGGGGGGAGAAGCTTTCTTT. Translating gives CASSRRRGGEAFF.

In its sample, this clone was seen a few times. This chain joins TRBV10-3 and TRBJ1-5; D might be TRBD1 (6 bases). Germline V CDR1 and CDR2: ENHRY, SYGVKD. V was clipped by 4 bases and J by 5 bases, with 6 bases between them. The CDR3 length is 12 residues. The CDR3 loop reads CAISAGDQPQHF. CDR3 nucleotides: TGTGCCATCAGTGCAGGGGATCAGCCCCAGCATTTT.

This clone is a singleton in its sample. The genes are TRBV5-4 and TRBJ1-6; 11 bases are a match to TRBD1. The germline V gene encodes CDR1 SGHNT and CDR2 YYREEE (reference sequence). This CDR3 has 15 residues. Germline trimming cut 0 bases from V and 9 bases from J; bases unmatched to any gene: 2. CDR3 protein: CASSLAGTGGSPLHF. Here the CDR3 DNA reads TGTGCCAGCAGCTTGGCCGGGACAGGGGGTTCACCCCTCCACTTT. Combining the CDR3 with reference TRBV5-4 and TRBJ1-6 gives the whole variable domain ETGVTQSPTHLIKTRGQQVTLRCSSQSGHNTVSWYQQALGQGPQFIFQYYREEENGRGNFPPRFSGLQFPNYSSELNVNALELDDSALYLCASSLAGTGGSPLHFGNGTRLTVT.

The chain carries TRBV2 and TRBJ2-7; D uncertain. V dropped 8 bases and J dropped 0 bases, with 14 bases sitting between them. The germline V gene encodes CDR1 SNHLY and CDR2 FYNNEI. CDR3 length: 14 amino acids. CDR3: CASCPRPNSYEQYF. In DNA form, the CDR3 reads TGTGCCAGCTGTCCCCGACCAAACTCCTACGAGCAGTACTTC.

Turning to this clone: Different DNA sequences within this sample yield the same CDR3. The chain links TRBV10-3 to TRBJ2-5, with TRBD2 matching over 7 bases. The CDR3 has 14 residues. Trimming cost V 3 bases and J 1 base; bases outside gene matches: 2. Per the germline V gene, CDR1 is ENHRY and CDR2 is SYGVKD. Here the CDR3 DNA reads TGTGCCATCAGTGAATCGGGGGGCCAAGAGACCCAGTACTTC. It is translated as CAISESGGQETQYF.

This clone has just a few counts. The rearrangement uses TRBV9 and TRBJ2-3; TRBD1 might be the D (5 bases). The ends were cut back, 5 bases at V and 0 bases at J, with 13 bases in the middle. Per the germline V gene, CDR1 is SGDLS and CDR2 is YYNGEE. This CDR3 has 15 residues. This CDR3 reads CASRARGYSTDTQYF. CDR3 sequence (DNA): TGTGCCAGCAGAGCAAGGGGTTATAGCACAGATACGCAGTATTTT. Based on the CDR3 plus reference TRBV9 and TRBJ2-3, the full variable domain is DSGVTQTPKHLITATGQRVTLRCSPRSGDLSVYWYQQSLDQGLQFLIQYYNGEERAKGNILERFSAQQFPDLHSELNLSSLELGDSALYFCASRARGYSTDTQYFGPGTRLTVL.

This clone is medium-sized (0.01 to 0.1%) within its sample. The chain joins TRBV7-2 to TRBJ2-6; D is ambiguous. CDR3 length equals 18 residues. Trimming pared 4 bases from V and 1 base from J, leaving 17 bases between. Germline V gene lookup returns CDR1 SGHTA and CDR2 FQGNSA. CDR3 amino acids: CASSSPGFGESGANVLTF. The CDR3 DNA is TGTGCCAGCAGCTCACCAGGATTCGGCGAATCTGGGGCCAACGTCCTGACTTTC.

The chain joins TRBV27 to TRBJ1-2; no clear D gene. CDR3 length: 11 amino acids. Germline CDR1 and CDR2: MNHEY and SMNVEV (reference sequence). V lost 6 bases and J lost 8, with 10 bases in between. The CDR3 loop reads CASSHEGGYTF. In DNA form, the CDR3 reads TGTGCCAGCAGCCACGAGGGCGGCTACACCTTC.

The genes are TRBV5-1 and TRBJ2-7; 7 bases agree with TRBD1. V shed 2 bases and J 3 bases; nucleotides not matched to a gene: 5. Germline V gene sequence: CDR1 SGHRS, CDR2 YFSETQ. This CDR3 comprises 14 residues. In DNA, the CDR3 is TGCGCCAGCAGCTTAAAACAGGGGTACTACGAGCAGTACTTC. This translates into CASSLKQGYYEQYF.

Within the sample, this clone is medium-sized. The V gene is TRBV11-2, the J gene TRBJ2-7; maybe TRBD1 (5 bases). Germline values: CDR1 SGHAT, CDR2 FQNNGV. The CDR3 runs to 14 residues. V was cut by 1 base and J by 1 base, with 8 bases left in between. This CDR3 reads CASSLGGGSYEQYV. CDR3 bases: TGTGCCAGCAGCTTAGGGGGCGGTTCCTACGAGCAGTACGTC.